One T cell receptor beta chain is described in this entry. Its matching antigen is unknown. Looked up from germline, CDR1 is SQVTM and CDR2 is ANQGSEA. The CDR3 totals 14 residues. The sample is drawn from a study of T cells expressing NK-cell markers. Overall study: Investigators obtained TCR beta repertoires from sorted CD3+CD56+NKG2C+, CD3+CD56+NKG2C- and CD3+CD56-NKG2C+ T cells. Findings and limits, study-wide: HCMV specificity of expanded NKG2C+ T cell clones remained unclear.

TCRdb re-called the 5' RACE reads and gives one entry per CDR3 protein, without DNA. This sample's clone table lists around 280,000 distinct CDR3 sequences. The source material was blood T cells: a sorted CD56 or NKG2C T cell subset, CD4+ or CD8+ T cells, or bulk PBMC T cells (not recorded which). This chain connects TRBV29-1 to TRBJ2-2; TCRdb indicates TRBD1, and absent DNA this call remains unverified. This TCR derives from a man younger than 35 in good health. The CDR3 here is CSVTQGENTGELFF.